These T cell receptor beta chains were read from a single sample in a study of OX40 agonist ivuxolimab in advanced cancers. The data were produced by immunoSEQ multiplex PCR, yet TCRdb's version contains in-frame clones alone and is incomplete. The sample has around 100,000 clones; roughly nine tenths are singletons. The material sequenced was CD4+ or CD8+ T cells sorted from blood, taken in a trial of the OX40 agonist ivuxolimab. The source of these receptors is an adult with an advanced solid tumor such as melanoma, head and neck, liver or kidney cancer. Both conserved end residues are part of each CDR3. D genes are given only for firm matches. A clone size is listed for some rows: how often the clone was seen (once, few, many), or a class if it is expanded.

>.|16|TRBJ1-2|TRBV11-3|.
TGTGCCAGCAGCTCAAGACAGGATAAATCTAACTATGGCTACACCTTC
CASSSRQDKSNYGYTF
>few|15|TRBJ1-5|TRBV5-5|.
TGTGCCAGCAGCTTACAGGGAGCGGCCACTCAGCCCCAGCATTTT
CASSLQGAATQPQHF
>.|14|TRBJ1-5|TRBV7-9|TRBD1
TGTGCCAGCAGCTTAGACAGGGGGGACCAGCCCCAGCATTTT
CASSLDRGDQPQHF
>once|14|TRBJ2-7|TRBV10-2|.
TGCGCCAGCAGGGCGCAGGGACAAACCTACGAGCAGTACTTC
CASRAQGQTYEQYF
>.|14|TRBJ1-2|TRBV30|.
TGTGCCTGGAGCGTCGGACAACCTGTCTATGGCTACACCTTC
CAWSVGQPVYGYTF
>.|14|TRBJ2-7|TRBV6-1|.
TGTGCCACAACACCCCCCCGGGGATTTTACGAGCAGTACTTC
CATTPPRGFYEQYF
>.|12|TRBJ2-7|TRBV6-6|.
TGTGCCAGCAGCCCGGACTTGTACGAGCAGTACTTC
CASSPDLYEQYF
>.|14|TRBJ2-1|TRBV19|TRBD1
TGTGCCAGTAGTACCGGACAGGGGGGTAATGAGCAGTTCTTC
CASSTGQGGNEQFF
>.|16|TRBJ2-6|TRBV7-9|.
TGTGCCAGCAGCACGGGACAAAACTCTGGGGCCAACGTCCTGACTTTC
CASSTGQNSGANVLTF
>.|15|TRBJ2-6|TRBV6-1|.
TGTGCCAGCAGTGATCCGGGCTCTGGGGCCAACGTCCTGACTTTC
CASSDPGSGANVLTF
>once|14|TRBJ2-1|TRBV6-5|TRBD2
TGTGCCAGCAGCTTCGGGACTAGCGGGAGTGAGCAGTTCTTC
CASSFGTSGSEQFF
>.|18|TRBJ1-3|TRBV7-6|TRBD1
TGTGCCAGCAGCTTAGATGGAGGGGGCGCTCCTCCTGGAAACACCATATATTTT
CASSLDGGGAPPGNTIYF
>.|15|TRBJ2-7|TRBV5-5|.
TGTGCCAGCAGACTTGGAGGTTGGGGGCGCGACGAGCAGTACTTC
CASRLGGWGRDEQYF
>.|15|TRBJ1-4|TRBV2|.
TGTGCCAGCAGTGCCTTTAGAGGTACTAATGAAAAACTGTTTTTT
CASSAFRGTNEKLFF
>.|16|TRBJ2-1|TRBV5-8|TRBD1
TGTGCCAGCAGGCCTAACAAGGGACAGACCGAGGGGGAGCAGTTCTTC
CASRPNKGQTEGEQFF
>.|15|TRBJ1-6|TRBV6-1|.
TGTGCCAGCAGTCCAATGACGGGGGACAATTCACCCCTCCACTTT
CASSPMTGDNSPLHF
>.|16|TRBJ2-3|TRBV9|TRBD2
TGTGCCAGCAGCTCCTCTTTAAGCGGGGCTTCGGATACGCAGTATTTT
CASSSSLSGASDTQYF
>once|17|TRBJ1-3|TRBV11-3|.
TGTGCCAGCAGCTCCCGCGTGGGAGGGCCCTCTGGAAACACCATATATTTT
CASSSRVGGPSGNTIYF
>.|17|TRBJ2-5|TRBV4-2|.
TGTGCCAGCAGCCAAGATCGGAGCCGGGGGGCCCAAGAGACCCAGTACTTC
CASSQDRSRGAQETQYF
>.|15|TRBJ1-5|TRBV7-8|.
TGTGCCAGCGGAGCTGGGGGGCTCTGGAATCAGCCCCAGCATTTT
CASGAGGLWNQPQHF